This entry concerns a single T cell receptor beta chain. Regarding treatment: around 19 received Ad26.COV2.S at low or high dose, single or two shots; roughly five received placebo; per-sample allocation not given. Day 63 following the first vaccine or placebo injection was when the samples were taken. The sample is drawn from a study of Ad26.COV2.S vaccination and SARS-CoV-2 variants. Whole-study context: In the study, Ad26.COV2.S was injected intramuscularly once, or twice 56 days apart.

Sequencing was performed with immunoSEQ multiplex PCR; in TCRdb, only in-frame clones are kept and a portion is missing. The sample lists roughly 320,000 clones; just under 85% were seen once. This receptor was obtained from a person between 18 and 59 years old who received the Ad26.COV2.S COVID-19 vaccine or a placebo. This sample comprised peripheral blood, obtained in a trial of Ad26.COV2.S vaccine versus placebo.

CDR3 in DNA: TGCGCCAGCAGCCAAGTCGGCAGATACGAGCAGTACTTC. Residues: CASSQVGRYEQYF. The J gene is TRBJ2-7, the V gene TRBV4-1, with D uncertain. The CDR3 loop spans 13 amino acids. Germline V gene data show CDR1 as MGHRA and CDR2 as YSYEKL. V shed 1 base and J shed 4 bases, with 8 bases lying between them.